This T cell receptor beta chain is drawn from a study of blood T cells in healthy people across ages. General observations from the study: Long-lived donors had more naive CD4+ cells and higher diversity than aged donors. Researchers deemed the diversity estimates from one million T cells underestimates. The donors' CMV status was not determined, possibly confounding changes in expanded clonotypes.

Through a sample-barcoded 5' primer and a J-beta primer mix, a second PCR was run for about 7 to 12 cycles. TCRdb passed the 5' RACE reads through MiXCR, listing each CDR3 protein once. The sample includes over 950,000 distinct CDR3 sequences, 35% to 45% seen only once; the top ten take roughly 14%. The donors, aged roughly 6 to 95, were healthy Caucasians from Russia. Germline V gene lookup returns CDR1 DFQATT and CDR2 SNEGSKA (reference sequence). The CDR3 extends over 17 amino acids. V was clipped by 5 bases and J by 0 bases; unmatched bases: 10. Concerning this clonotype itself: The antigen is unknown.

The source is a man between 18 and 29 years old in good health. The gene calls are TRBV20-1 and TRBJ1-6; 7 bases map to TRBD1. Sequenced: blood. CDR3 nucleotides: TGCAGTGCTTGGGACAGTCTACGCCTCTCCTATAATTCACCCCTCCACTTT. This codes for CSAWDSLRLSYNSPLHF.